Following are 32 T cell receptor beta chains from one sample sequenced in a study of graft-versus-host responses after intestinal transplantation. The data were produced by immunoSEQ multiplex PCR, yet TCRdb's version contains in-frame clones alone and is incomplete. The sample lists 75,000 to 100,000 clones, roughly 87% occurring once. These TCRs are of unknown antigen specificity. The material was unstimulated CD8+ T cells sorted from spleen or lymph node cells, obtained before intestinal transplant. These receptors were collected from a human donor who received an intestinal transplant.

The chain couples TRBV19 to TRBJ1-2, with D possibly matching TRBD1 (6 bases). V was clipped by 3 bases and J by 7 bases, with 18 bases between them. CDR1 and CDR2 from the germline V gene are LNHDA and SQIVND (reference sequence). This CDR3 spans 15 amino acids. CDR3 region: CASSISPGAAAGYTF. Written as DNA, the CDR3 is TGTGCCAGTAGTATCTCCCCGGGGGCGGCGGCTGGCTACACCTTC.

This clone has only one observation. CDR3 nucleotide sequence: TGTGCCAGTAGCCCGTTCTCAGGGGGGGAAGGATATGGCTACACCTTC. Protein product: CASSPFSGGEGYGYTF. The rearrangement joins TRBV19 to TRBJ1-2; 7 positions match TRBD1. J lost 5 bases, V lost 6 bases, and 15 bases had no gene match. The CDR3 consists of 16 residues. Germline V lookup: CDR1 LNHDA, CDR2 SQIVND (reference sequence).

The V and J genes are TRBV4-1 and TRBJ2-3; 9 nucleotides line up with TRBD2. V gave up 4 bases and J gave up 6 bases; unmatched junction bases: 8. CDR1 MGHRA and CDR2 YSYEKL come from the germline V gene. The length of the CDR3 is 15 residues. The CDR3 nucleotides read TGCGCCAGCAGCCTCCCAGCGGGAGGATCGGATACGCAGTATTTT. It translates to CASSLPAGGSDTQYF.

The J gene is TRBJ2-7, the V gene TRBV19; 9 bases fit TRBD1. The CDR3 covers 15 residues. In germline, CDR1 is LNHDA, CDR2 SQIVND (reference sequence). Unmatched junction bases numbered 5, after V lost 3 bases and J lost 2 bases. CDR3 DNA: TGTGCCAGTAGTATGACACAGGGGGCCGCCTACGAGCAGTACTTC. Translated: CASSMTQGAAYEQYF.

The chain couples TRBV6-1 to TRBJ2-3; 7 nucleotides line up with TRBD1. CDR3 size: 17 residues. Germline V CDR1 and CDR2: MNHNS, SASEGT. The V gene end was trimmed by 4 bases and the J gene end by 0 bases; junction bases not matched to a gene: 10. The CDR3 sequence: CASSGGQTKPSTDTQYF. For the CDR3, the DNA is TGTGCCAGCAGTGGGGGACAGACCAAACCTAGCACAGATACGCAGTATTTT.

This rearrangement joins TRBV5-1 to TRBJ2-4, with TRBD1 matching over 10 bases. V dropped 0 bases and J dropped 7; count of bases not matched to a gene: 1. The CDR3 has 14 residues. Germline CDR1 SGHRS, CDR2 YFSETQ. The DNA of the CDR3 is TGCGCCAGCAGCTTGGGACAGGGGGCGAACATTCAGTACTTC. Translating it yields CASSLGQGANIQYF.

This clone was seen a single time. V is TRBV25-1 and J is TRBJ2-7, with D tentatively TRBD1 (5 bases). Trimming cost V 0 bases and J 6 bases, with 15 bases left between them. The CDR3 runs 15 residues. Germline CDR1 MGHDK, CDR2 SYGVNS. CDR3 nucleotide sequence: TGTGCCAGCAGTGAATACAGGCAGGGTTACTGCGAGCAGTACTTC. Translating it yields CASSEYRQGYCEQYF.

The genes are TRBV13 and TRBJ2-7; 8 bases are a match to TRBD1. V trimming: 5 bases; J trimming: 2 bases; junction bases outside the gene matches: 5. The CDR3 runs to 14 residues. The V gene's germline CDR1 is PRHDT and CDR2 FYEKMQ (reference sequence). The CDR3 DNA reads as TGTGCCAGCAGCCCAGGGGGCTCTGCCTACGAGCAGTACTTC. Protein: CASSPGGSAYEQYF.

V is TRBV11-2 and J is TRBJ1-1; D is ambiguous. This CDR3 region has 14 residues. The V gene's germline CDR1 is SGHAT and CDR2 FQNNGV. The ends were cut back, 0 bases at V and 3 bases at J, with 8 bases in the middle. The CDR3 spells CASSLEVQYTEAFF. The CDR3 coding sequence is TGTGCCAGCAGCTTAGAAGTTCAGTACACTGAAGCTTTCTTT.

V and J are TRBV30 and TRBJ1-2; TRBD1 matches 9 bases. Trimming cost V 1 base and J 0 bases; bases outside gene matches: 0. CDR1 is GTSNPN and CDR2 is SVGIG in the germline V gene (reference sequence). This CDR3 spans 14 amino acids. Written as DNA, the CDR3 is TGTGCCTGGAGTGGGACAGGGGCTAACTATGGCTACACCTTC. This translates into CAWSGTGANYGYTF. The full variable domain, its missing parts supplied by reference TRBV30 and TRBJ1-2, is SQTIHQWPATLVQPVGSPLSLECTVEGTSNPNLYWYRQAAGRGLQLLFYSVGIGQISSEVPQNLSASRPQDRQFILSSKKLLLSDSGFYLCAWSGTGANYGYTFGSGTRLTVV.

For the CDR3, the DNA is TGTGCCAGCAGCCCGGCGGGGCGAGAAGCTTTCTTT. Its protein is CASSPAGREAFF. J is TRBJ1-1 and V is TRBV5-6; D may be TRBD1 (5 bases). CDR1 and CDR2 (germline): SGHDT, YYEEEE. The V and J ends lost 4 bases and 8 bases respectively, with 12 bases between them. This CDR3 region has 12 residues.

The chain recombines TRBV4-1 with TRBJ2-7; 8 positions match TRBD1. Germline lookup yields CDR1 MGHRA and CDR2 YSYEKL. Trimming removed 4 bases from V and 3 bases from J; junction bases left unmatched: 8. There are 15 residues in the CDR3. The chain's CDR3 is CASSPQQGDSYEQYF. In DNA, the CDR3 is TGCGCCAGCAGCCCTCAACAGGGGGACAGCTACGAGCAGTACTTC.

The chain carries TRBV6-5 and TRBJ1-4; 7 nucleotides match TRBD1. This CDR3 region has 15 residues. The germline V gene has CDR1 MNHEY and CDR2 SVGAGI. V was pared by 4 bases and J by 5 bases, with 7 bases of the junction left unmatched. The CDR3 DNA reads as TGTGCCAGCAGTTTCGGGGGGACAGAGAATGAAAAACTGTTTTTT. Encoded protein: CASSFGGTENEKLFF.

J is TRBJ2-7 and V is TRBV29-1; 7 bases align to TRBD2. J was trimmed by 2 bases and V by 6 bases; bases with no gene match: 1. The CDR3 runs to 11 residues. Germline assignment: CDR1 SQVTM and CDR2 ANQGSEA. CDR3 DNA: TGCAGCGTAGCGGGGCCCTACGAGCAGTACTTC. Its translation: CSVAGPYEQYF.

Regarding this clone: At the DNA level, this CDR3 is encoded by other sequences in the same sample as well. The chain employs TRBV6-5 and TRBJ2-3; possible D gene TRBD2, 6 bases. The V end lost 2 bases, the J end lost 6 bases, and 9 bases lay between the germline ends. The CDR3 spans 13 residues. Germline V gene data show CDR1 as MNHEY and CDR2 as SVGAGI. The CDR3 is CASSYGGSDTQYF. CDR3 DNA: TGTGCCAGCAGTTACGGGGGGTCGGATACGCAGTATTTT.

The chain joins TRBV4-1 to TRBJ2-2; no definite D call. From germline, CDR1 is MGHRA and CDR2 YSYEKL. Trimming removed 1 base from V and 1 base from J, with 7 bases in between. The CDR3 consists of 15 residues. CDR3 in amino acids: CASSQVRQNTGELFF. The CDR3 bases are TGCGCCAGCAGCCAAGTGCGTCAGAACACCGGGGAGCTGTTTTTT.

V is TRBV4-1 and J is TRBJ2-1, with D perhaps matching TRBD1 or TRBD2 (5 bases each). CDR1 and CDR2 (germline): MGHRA, YSYEKL. The CDR3 loop spans 11 amino acids. The V gene lost 1 base and the J gene lost 12 bases, with 7 bases spanning the gap. CDR3 sequence reads: CASSQGDRQFF. The CDR3 DNA follows: TGCGCCAGCAGCCAAGGGGACCGGCAGTTCTTC.

The chain recombines TRBV2 with TRBJ2-7; 10 positions agree with TRBD1. V dropped 8 bases and J dropped 3; count of bases not matched to a gene: 7. CDR1 is SNHLY, CDR2 FYNNEI, per germline. The CDR3 covers 14 residues. CDR3 bases: TGTGCCAGCCAAGGACAGGGGGGTCTCTACGAGCAGTACTTC. Residues: CASQGQGGLYEQYF.

The rearrangement joins TRBV7-9 to TRBJ2-2, with unresolved D. Germline V gene data show CDR1 as SEHNR and CDR2 as FQNEAQ (reference sequence). The CDR3 has 14 amino acids. V was clipped by 5 bases and J by 5 bases, with 12 bases between them. Here the CDR3 DNA reads TGTGCCAGCAGCAAGGGCCCGCGGACCGGGGAGCTGTTTTTT. It is translated as CASSKGPRTGELFF.

Regarding this clone: Other DNA sequences in the same sample also yield this CDR3. This chain connects TRBV19 to TRBJ2-7, with D uncertain. CDR3 size: 13 residues. Trimming removed 1 base at V and 3 bases at J, with 7 bases between. The germline gives CDR1 LNHDA, CDR2 SQIVND (reference sequence). CDR3 sequence: CASSIGRSYEQYF. CDR3 in DNA: TGTGCCAGTAGTATAGGAAGAAGCTACGAGCAGTACTTC.

This chain connects TRBV19 to TRBJ2-7; a weak D match, TRBD2 (6 bases). The CDR3 is 16 amino acids. Trimming removed 5 bases at V and 0 bases at J, with 17 bases between. Germline values: CDR1 LNHDA, CDR2 SQIVND (reference sequence). This chain's CDR3 is CASSLFGGTASYEQYF. CDR3 in DNA: TGTGCCAGTAGTCTCTTTGGGGGGACCGCCTCCTACGAGCAGTACTTC.

This sequence joins TRBV2 and TRBJ1-4, with TRBD1 matching over 10 bases. V shed 4 bases, J shed 7 bases, and the junction held 3 bases outside the gene matches. The CDR3 spans 14 residues. The germline V gene has CDR1 SNHLY and CDR2 FYNNEI. The CDR3 DNA reads TGTGCCAGCAGTGTTGGGACAGGGGTTGAAAAACTGTTTTTT. Its translation is CASSVGTGVEKLFF.

J is TRBJ1-1 and V is TRBV6-5; no firm D call. The germline V and J ends were trimmed by 3 bases and 1 base, with 6 bases remaining between them. There are 13 residues in the CDR3. Per germline, CDR1 MNHEY and CDR2 SVGAGI. CDR3 loop: CASSYQKNTEAFF. Written as DNA, the CDR3 is TGTGCCAGCAGTTATCAGAAGAACACTGAAGCTTTCTTT.

The chain recombines TRBV28 with TRBJ1-3, with D unclear. CDR1 and CDR2 from the germline V gene are MDHEN and SYDVKM. The CDR3 is made up of 15 amino acids. V was clipped by 6 bases and J by 0 bases, with 12 bases between them. CDR3: CASRDRVYSGNTIYF. CDR3 nucleotide sequence: TGTGCCAGCAGAGATAGGGTCTACTCTGGAAACACCATATATTTT.

The J gene is TRBJ1-2, the V gene TRBV5-1, with D uncertain. CDR1 is SGHRS and CDR2 is YFSETQ in the germline V gene. The V end was cut by 4 bases, the J end by 4 bases, with 8 bases between. This CDR3 is 12 amino acids long. The CDR3 DNA reads TGCGCCAGCAGCCGACGGCTCTATGGCTACACCTTC. Its protein is CASSRRLYGYTF.

This chain uses TRBV5-4 with TRBJ2-1; D is ambiguous. In germline, CDR1 is SGHNT, CDR2 YYREEE (reference sequence). V lost 2 bases and J lost 0, with 15 bases in between. CDR3 length: 17 residues. CDR3 nucleotides: TGTGCCAGCAGCTTTCTGGGTTTGGTGCCCTCCTACAATGAGCAGTTCTTC. Amino acid sequence: CASSFLGLVPSYNEQFF.

The CDR3 DNA sequence: TGTGCCAGCAGGGGACGGATACAAGAGACCCAGTACTTC. This codes for CASRGRIQETQYF. V usage is TRBV25-1 and J usage is TRBJ2-5; D tentatively fits TRBD1 or TRBD2 (5 bases each). From germline, CDR1 is MGHDK and CDR2 SYGVNS. V was shortened by 6 bases and J by 2 bases, with 10 bases between the two germline ends. This CDR3 is 13 amino acids long.

V is TRBV7-6 and J is TRBJ2-2, with TRBD1 as a possible D gene (6 bases). Trimming removed 5 bases from V and 6 bases from J, with 10 bases in between. CDR3 length equals 13 residues. Per germline, CDR1 SGHVS and CDR2 FNYEAQ. The CDR3 nucleotides read TGTGCCAGCAGCCCAACAGGGTCCGGGGAGCTGTTTTTT. The encoded protein is CASSPTGSGELFF.

The rearrangement uses TRBV7-8 and TRBJ2-3; TRBD1 matches 7 bases. Per the germline V gene, CDR1 is SGHVS and CDR2 is FQNEAQ. This CDR3 has 15 amino acids. The V gene end was trimmed by 5 bases and the J gene end by 1 base; junction bases not matched to a gene: 6. Here the CDR3 reads CASSAPGQRTDTQYF. DNA of the CDR3: TGTGCCAGCAGCGCTCCGGGACAGCGCACAGATACGCAGTATTTT.

Concerning this clone: The sample holds other DNA sequences that translate to the same CDR3. This chain joins TRBV6-5 and TRBJ1-2; D gene unclear. Germline-derived CDR1 and CDR2 are MNHEY and SVGAGI. The CDR3 runs to 13 residues. V was trimmed by 3 bases and J by 4 bases, leaving 9 bases between them. The CDR3 reads CASSYSETYGYTF. CDR3 coding DNA: TGTGCCAGCAGTTATTCGGAAACCTATGGCTACACCTTC.

The V gene is TRBV6-1, the J gene TRBJ2-1; the D gene is possibly TRBD2 (7 bases). Germline loops: CDR1 MNHNS, CDR2 SASEGT. Trimming took 6 bases from V and 6 from J, leaving 15 bases between them. The CDR3 runs to 14 residues. CDR3 protein: CASSPAGAPNEQFF. Written as DNA, the CDR3 is TGTGCCAGCAGCCCCGCGGGGGCCCCCAATGAGCAGTTCTTC.

V is TRBV27 and J is TRBJ1-6, with a tentative D call TRBD1 (5 bases). Germline V gene data show CDR1 as MNHEY and CDR2 as SMNVEV (reference sequence). There are 12 residues in the CDR3. V was cut by 4 bases and J by 8 bases, with 6 bases left in between. The DNA for the CDR3 is TGTGCCAGCAGTTGGGGGTATTCACCCCTCCACTTT. Translated: CASSWGYSPLHF.